What follows is one T cell receptor (beta chain) and its context. Its antigen is unknown. Base qualities are not recorded, but no much larger clone differs from it by a single base. The sample originates from a study of T cells in Graves' hyperthyroidism and ophthalmopathy (dated by TCRdb to the late 2010s). With regard to the full study: Peripheral blood was sampled at the time of initial diagnosis, prior to any treatment. According to the paper, TCR Vbeta CDR3 sequencing was carried out on more than 120 peripheral blood samples, which came from under 50 ophthalmopathy, 70 to 80 hyperthyroidism and roughly 17 progressor patients. The study also compared thyroid tissue and blood T-cell repertoires from five or six Graves' hyperthyroidism patients. The approximately 100 discovery patients were randomly divided into training and test sets at a 7:3 ratio. A discovery cohort of about 95 patients, fewer than 50 with Graves' ophthalmopathy and over 55 with stable Graves' hyperthyroidism, was used to find distinguishing TCR V-J signatures. After blood sampling, hyperthyroidism patients were treated with methimazole at a starting dose of 30 mg daily, and ophthalmopathy patients were treated with high-dose intravenous methylprednisolone. Prospective prediction of ophthalmopathy was tested in an independent validation cohort of under 20 hyperthyroidism patients and roughly 16 patients who later progressed to ophthalmopathy. Overall study results and their limits: In validation, the model predicted progression to ophthalmopathy a median of approximately 6.6 months before onset, with about 71% sensitivity and 72.22% specificity. A 13 V-J signature model separated ophthalmopathy from stable hyperthyroidism, with roughly 88% sensitivity and about 81% specificity in cross-validation and 80%/75% in testing. Sample size was not statistically predetermined, and blinding of investigators to group allocation was not performed. Most expanded thyroid clonotypes (frequency above 0.001) were also found in blood, which suggests that blood repertoires may mirror thyroid immune responses.

The TCR beta CDR3 regions were amplified from RNA transcripts. The first round of RT-PCR for the TCR CDR3 was performed with the HTBI primer set and the Qiagen OneStep RT-PCR kit. A second multiplex PCR round built the libraries, followed by size selection and purification. Libraries were sequenced paired-end with 100 bp reads on an Illumina HiSeq2000. Per the source publication's procedure: SOAPnuke was used to process the raw data, removing reads that contained adapters or uncalled bases, had a mean Phred below 15, or lacked an exact match to the constant primer or identifier. COPE v1.2.5 was used to merge high-quality paired reads, and clonotypes were defined as unique nucleotide sequences. MiTCR v1.1 was used to align clonotypes to the IMGT TRBV, TRBD and TRBJ reference segments. Only V-J combinations with frequency above 0.0001, covering about 99% of repertoires, were analysed. The TCS score was defined as F50 (clonal expansion) divided by E x V (chaos), with BLOSUM62-based TCRdist calculated between CDR3 peptides within each V-J. Welch's t-statistics and random forest reduced 500 to 650 V-J features to roughly 13, which were used in a naive Bayes classifier (R e1071). The raw public reads went through TCRdb reprocessing: fastp at Q25, MiXCR clone calling, in-frame beta chains kept. Duplicate CDR3 protein sequences are folded into a single record with the most common DNA and genes. TCRdb, not the authors, supplied the V and J calls. This sample comprises some 550,000 distinct CDR3 sequences, more than 20% of them detected only once. Of the sample, 26% falls within the top ten clones.

A patient counted as having stable Graves' hyperthyroidism if no progression to ophthalmopathy occurred over 18 months of follow-up. Hyperthyroidism patients were aged 18 to 65 years and newly diagnosed, with disease duration of less than 2 months. The study excluded patients with uncontrolled infections, other autoimmune diseases, pregnancy or lactation. Diagnoses were established on the basis of clinical symptoms, serum thyroxine and TRAb, thyroid ultrasound, and orbital computed tomography. Ficoll-Paque density gradient centrifugation was used to isolate PBMCs from around 10 ml of fresh peripheral blood. Total RNA was extracted with Trizol reagent, and quality was checked on an Agilent 2100 Bioanalyzer. The V end gives up 5 bases and the J end 5 bases, leaving 7 bases in the junction not matched to a gene. For CDR1 and CDR2, the germline V gene lists SGHVS and FQNEAQ. The CDR3 covers 15 residues, taking in both the cysteine and the phenylalanine. Only the CDR3 region is kept as DNA, spanning 45 bases read in frame from base 1.

The receptor was isolated from a man aged 18 to 30 with Graves' hyperthyroidism. The V gene is TRBV7-8 and the J gene is TRBJ2-2; 8 nucleotides in the junction match TRBD2. The sample consisted of blood. The DNA sequence reads TGTGCCAGCAGCCTAAGCGGGAGCGGGACCGGGGAGCTGTTTTTT. This is translated as CASSLSGSGTGELFF.